The 6 T cell receptor beta chains listed next were all sequenced from one sample in a study of cytomegalovirus exposure and HLA in healthy donors. PCR primers comprised 60 Vbeta and 13 Jbeta primers. Libraries were prepared by immunoSEQ multiplex PCR; TCRdb keeps only in-frame clonotypes and omits some of them. In the table there are around 130,000 clones, roughly 70% of which are singletons. The sample comprised PBMCs. The receptors shown here come from a woman aged 40 to 49 in good health and CMV-seropositive.

The chain carries TRBV7-2 and TRBJ1-3; maybe TRBD1 (5 bases). With 3 bases removed from V and 0 bases from J, the gap between germline ends came to 9 bases. Germline loops: CDR1 SGHTA, CDR2 FQGNSA. The CDR3 spans 15 residues. The CDR3 protein is CASSFDSLSGNTIYF. CDR3 bases: TGTGCCAGCAGCTTCGACAGTCTCTCTGGAAACACCATATATTTT.

This chain links TRBV7-8 with TRBJ2-1; D is perhaps TRBD2 (5 bases). The CDR3 spans 15 residues. V was trimmed by 3 bases and J by 3 bases, leaving 12 bases between them. In germline, CDR1 is SGHVS, CDR2 FQNEAQ. Here the CDR3 DNA reads TGTGCCAGCAGCTTTGGGAGAACCCGCTACAATGAGCAGTTCTTC. It yields the protein CASSFGRTRYNEQFF.

J is TRBJ2-1 and V is TRBV7-9, with D hard to call. The CDR3 has 15 residues. V was trimmed by 3 bases and J by 2 bases, leaving 11 bases between them. CDR1 and CDR2 from the germline V gene are SEHNR and FQNEAQ (reference sequence). CDR3 loop: CASSFLRSTYNEQFF. The DNA for the CDR3 is TGTGCCAGCAGCTTTCTGCGGAGCACCTACAATGAGCAGTTCTTC.

The chain links TRBV9 to TRBJ1-2, with D perhaps matching TRBD1 (6 bases). Trimming shortened V by 0 bases and J by 4 bases, and 13 bases separated the two germline ends. Germline CDR1 is SGDLS and CDR2 is YYNGEE. CDR3 size: 15 residues. The CDR3 spells CASSVGGGPPYGYTF. As DNA, the CDR3 is TGTGCCAGCAGCGTAGGGGGGGGGCCGCCCTATGGCTACACCTTC.

This clone was detected only a few times. The V call is TRBV5-6, the J call TRBJ1-1; D remains ambiguous. The V end was cut by 0 bases, the J end by 3 bases, with 6 bases between. This CDR3 has 13 residues. The germline V gene encodes CDR1 SGHDT and CDR2 YYEEEE. The CDR3 loop is CASSLVEDTEAFF. The CDR3 DNA follows: TGTGCCAGCAGCTTGGTGGAGGACACTGAAGCTTTCTTT.

The chain joins TRBV25-1 to TRBJ1-6; D is perhaps TRBD1 (5 bases). The CDR3 length is 15 residues. The V and J ends lost 4 bases and 5 bases respectively, with 12 bases between them. CDR1 is MGHDK, CDR2 SYGVNS, per germline. In DNA form, the CDR3 reads TGTGCCAGCAGTGGGCCGGGGGGGGATAATTCACCCCTCCACTTT. Translated, it gives CASSGPGGDNSPLHF.